This T cell receptor (beta chain) was sequenced for a study of blood T cell repertoires in COVID-19. About the study: The United States, Italy and Spain were the sources of the acute and convalescent COVID-19 samples. In each case, the material was cDNA or gDNA derived from T cells, B-cell-depleted T cells, or PBMCs.

The V gene's germline CDR1 is DFQATT and CDR2 SNEGSKA (reference sequence). Between the trimmed V and J ends, which lost 5 bases and 3 bases, there was a span of 7 bases. The CDR3 runs to 11 residues. Per the study methods: Amplifying reference gene primers gave estimates of nucleated cell counts. Data came from immunoSEQ multiplex PCR; TCRdb stores just in-frame clones and leaves some out. V and J calls and clone size are those listed in that table; D and trimming were worked out from the DNA. Among 450,000 to 500,000 clones, 70% to 90% were seen once, and the ten largest hold more than 3%. This TCR was sampled from a human donor in a cohort sampled during active COVID-19. Sequencing was performed on peripheral blood. The chain uses TRBV20-1 and TRBJ1-2, with D unresolved. CDR3 DNA: TGCAGTGCTTCTAATTACTATGGCTACACCTTC. The encoded protein is CSASNYYGYTF.